This passage covers 19 T cell receptor beta chains from one sample sequenced in a study of blood T cell repertoires in COVID-19. The protocol was immunoSEQ multiplex PCR, while the TCRdb copy is restricted to in-frame clones and leaves out a portion. The sample lists more than 250,000 clones; more than 80% were seen once. The source material was peripheral blood. These receptors were obtained from a man younger than 30 who had recovered from COVID-19.

The chain combines TRBV4-3 with TRBJ1-4; possibly TRBD1 for D (5 bases). V gave up 1 base and J gave up 12 bases, with 15 bases separating them. Looked up from germline, CDR1 is LGHNA and CDR2 is YSLEER. The CDR3 runs to 14 residues. The chain's CDR3 is CASSQGLGRYELFF. The DNA for the CDR3 is TGCGCCAGCAGCCAAGGCTTGGGGCGATATGAACTGTTTTTT.

This rearrangement joins TRBV10-3 to TRBJ2-1; 11 bases match TRBD2. The CDR3 totals 15 residues. CDR1 is ENHRY, CDR2 SYGVKD, per germline. Trimming at V came to 9 bases and at J to 6 bases, leaving 10 bases not matched to a gene. The CDR3 protein is CAISGTSGPANEQFF. For the CDR3, the DNA is TGTGCCATTTCCGGGACTAGCGGCCCCGCCAATGAGCAGTTCTTC.

The chain carries TRBV29-1 and TRBJ1-1; D gene unclear. The CDR3 is made up of 13 amino acids. The V and J ends lost 4 bases and 1 base respectively, with 10 bases between them. The germline V gene has CDR1 SQVTM and CDR2 ANQGSEA. CDR3 DNA sequence: TGCAGCGTTGTTGACATCGAGAACACTGAAGCTTTCTTT. As protein: CSVVDIENTEAFF.

V gene TRBV7-3 combines with J gene TRBJ2-7; possible D gene TRBD2, 6 bases. Germline V gene lookup returns CDR1 SGHTA and CDR2 FQGTGA. The CDR3 runs to 14 residues. The germline V and J ends were trimmed by 2 bases and 1 base, with 9 bases remaining between them. The CDR3 DNA sequence: TGTGCCAGCAGCTTATCCGGGAGTTCCTACGAGCAGTACTTC. Translation: CASSLSGSSYEQYF.

The chain couples TRBV10-3 to TRBJ1-1; the D gene is possibly TRBD1 (5 bases). With 2 bases removed from V and 4 bases from J, the gap between germline ends came to 8 bases. Per the germline V gene, CDR1 is ENHRY and CDR2 is SYGVKD. The CDR3 has 13 amino acids. The chain's CDR3 is CAISEIGATEAFF. CDR3 DNA sequence: TGTGCCATCAGTGAGATAGGGGCCACTGAAGCTTTCTTT.

The genes are TRBV29-1 and TRBJ2-1; weak D call: TRBD1 (8 bases). Germline V gives CDR1 SQVTM, CDR2 ANQGSEA. Trimming took 6 bases from V and 7 from J, leaving 19 bases between them. The CDR3 runs to 14 residues. CDR3 sequence (DNA): TGCAGCGTCCGAGGGGGGGACAGGCTGAATGAGCAGTTCTTC. Its translation: CSVRGGDRLNEQFF.

This chain links TRBV5-1 with TRBJ1-1; 7 bases are shared with TRBD1. The CDR3 contains 14 residues. Trimming removed 4 bases from V and 0 bases from J; junction bases left unmatched: 3. Per germline, CDR1 SGHRS and CDR2 YFSETQ. CDR3 sequence: CASSPGTVNTEAFF. The CDR3 DNA reads TGCGCCAGCAGCCCGGGGACAGTGAACACTGAAGCTTTCTTT.

CDR3 sequence: CASSSLRQGHGGVLDTF. For the CDR3, the DNA is TGTGCCAGCAGCTCCCTTCGACAGGGCCACGGCGGGGTCCTCGACACCTTC. The J gene is TRBJ1-2, the V gene TRBV7-2; 7 positions agree with TRBD1. The CDR3 has 17 amino acids. Germline-derived CDR1 and CDR2 are SGHTA and FQGNSA. The J segment lost 12 bases and the V segment lost 4 bases, leaving 23 bases of the junction unmatched.

This chain uses TRBV5-6 with TRBJ1-5; no definite D call. The CDR3 consists of 12 residues. The V gene lost 4 bases and the J gene lost 4 bases, with 6 bases spanning the gap. The germline CDR1 and CDR2 sequences are SGHDT and YYEEEE. Here the CDR3 DNA reads TGTGCCAGCAGCACCGAGAATCAGCCCCAGCATTTT. This encodes CASSTENQPQHF. The complete variable domain, with remaining parts taken from reference TRBV5-6 and TRBJ1-5, reads DAGVTQSPTHLIKTRGQQVTLRCSPKSGHDTVSWYQQALGQGPQFIFQYYEEEERQRGNFPDRFSGHQFPNYSSELNVNALLLGDSALYLCASSTENQPQHFGDGTRLSIL.

The chain joins TRBV19 to TRBJ2-3, with D possibly being TRBD2 (5 bases). The CDR3 is 16 residues long. The V end was cut by 5 bases, the J end by 2 bases, with 17 bases between. Per the germline V gene, CDR1 is LNHDA and CDR2 is SQIVND (reference sequence). The CDR3 sequence: CASSHDPSSPTDTQYF. DNA for the CDR3: TGTGCCAGTAGTCACGACCCTAGCAGCCCCACAGATACGCAGTATTTT.

The genes are TRBV6-5 and TRBJ1-6, with D maybe TRBD1 (5 bases). This CDR3 comprises 14 residues. In germline, CDR1 is MNHEY, CDR2 SVGAGI. V lost 4 bases, J lost 4 bases, and 8 bases lay in between. The CDR3 spells CASSLRGYNSPLHF. CDR3 coding DNA: TGTGCCAGCAGTTTGCGGGGGTATAATTCACCCCTCCACTTT.

This clone showed up just a few times. The gene calls are TRBV6-1 and TRBJ2-7, with D possibly being TRBD1 (6 bases). The germline CDR1 and CDR2 sequences are MNHNS and SASEGT. The CDR3 contains 15 residues. V was shortened by 1 base and J by 8 bases, with 18 bases between the two germline ends. For the CDR3, the DNA is TGTGCCAGCAGTGAAGTTAGGCTAGCAGGGGAAAAGCAGTACTTC. It codes for CASSEVRLAGEKQYF.

J is TRBJ2-5 and V is TRBV2; 7 positions match TRBD2. Per germline, CDR1 SNHLY and CDR2 FYNNEI. Trimming removed 11 bases from V and 4 bases from J; junction bases left unmatched: 10. This CDR3 has 13 residues. The CDR3 DNA reads TGTGCCGGGCGTTGGGCTAGCGGAGAGACCCAGTACTTC. It encodes CAGRWASGETQYF.

The gene calls are TRBV5-1 and TRBJ2-2; 11 nucleotides line up with TRBD2. CDR3 size: 16 residues. CDR1 and CDR2 from the germline V gene are SGHRS and YFSETQ. Trimming at V came to 0 bases and at J to 6 bases, leaving 4 bases not matched to a gene. CDR3 protein: CASSLALAGGPGELFF. The DNA for the CDR3 is TGCGCCAGCAGCTTGGCCCTAGCGGGGGGACCCGGGGAGCTGTTTTTT.

CDR3 DNA sequence: TGCAGTGCTAGTGCCAAGAGACTCTCCTACAATGAGCAGTTCTTC. It codes for CSASAKRLSYNEQFF. The V call is TRBV20-1, the J call TRBJ2-1; D unclear. Germline loops: CDR1 DFQATT, CDR2 SNEGSKA (reference sequence). V lost 3 bases, J lost 0 bases, and 12 bases lay in between. The CDR3 runs to 15 residues.

This clone appeared once. V is TRBV4-1 and J is TRBJ1-1; D might be TRBD1 (6 bases). Trimming took 2 bases from V and 0 from J, leaving 13 bases between them. The CDR3 consists of 16 residues. Germline V lookup: CDR1 MGHRA, CDR2 YSYEKL. CDR3 sequence (DNA): TGCGCCAGCAGCCAATCGATCTGGACAGTGAACACTGAAGCTTTCTTT. It encodes CASSQSIWTVNTEAFF.

This rearrangement joins TRBV12-3 or TRBV12-4 to TRBJ1-5; TRBD1 matches at 7 bases. CDR3 size: 13 residues. With V trimmed by 3 bases and J by 13 bases, 9 bases remained unmatched. The CDR3 is CASSFEVNRGQHF. CDR3 nucleotides: TGTGCCAGCAGTTTCGAGGTGAACAGGGGACAGCATTTT.

The chain combines TRBV5-1 with TRBJ2-5, with 16 bases fitting TRBD2. The junction had 4 bases not matched to a gene; V was cut back by 4 bases and J by 4 bases. CDR3 length equals 16 residues. In germline, CDR1 is SGHRS, CDR2 YFSETQ. The CDR3 region has the DNA TGCGCCAGCAGCCCAGGGACTAGCGGGAGGGGAGAGACCCAGTACTTC. It codes for CASSPGTSGRGETQYF.

This clone was observed once. This sequence joins TRBV5-4 and TRBJ1-5; 11 bases map to TRBD1. The CDR3 extends over 15 amino acids. CDR1 and CDR2 (germline): SGHNT, YYREEE (reference sequence). V dropped 3 bases and J dropped 4; count of bases not matched to a gene: 3. The CDR3 loop reads CASSYGTGGNQPQHF. CDR3 in DNA: TGTGCCAGCAGCTACGGGACAGGGGGAAATCAGCCCCAGCATTTT.